This note documents a single T cell receptor (beta chain) sequence. This clonotype turned up a few times. Its antigen specificity is not known. It has no much larger one-base neighbor in the sample; base qualities were not kept. This sample's treatment or condition label indicates: allogeneic hematopoietic cell transplantation with graft depleted of TCRalphabeta T cells and CD19 B cells. TCRalphabeta/CD19-depleted allogeneic hematopoietic cell grafts were given to the transplant recipients, all of whom were children. The data belong to a study of T-cell reconstitution after alpha-beta-depleted transplantation in children (dated by TCRdb to about 2016). Context from the whole study: The study quantitatively tracked T-cell immune reconstitution after TCRalphabeta/CD19-depleted allogeneic hematopoietic cell transplantation in children using TCR repertoire profiling. The full study reports these points: Over subsequent months, a decline in hyperexpanded clone frequencies was noted, and after one year, T-cell counts and TCRbeta diversity were mostly ascribed to newly produced T cells. In some patients, the high TCRbeta diversity seen at day 60 was put down to recipient T cells and intrathymic progenitors that had survived conditioning. The apparently early recovery of alphabetaT-cell counts about two months after transplant reportedly depended on only several hundred rapidly expanded clones that came from non-depleted graft cells.

The library was obtained by PCR. TCRdb names Illumina HiSeq 2500 as the instrument used. TCR library preparation used molecular barcoding, with unique molecular identifiers applied to normalize quantification of the TCRbeta repertoire. TCRdb reprocessing: public reads trimmed at Q25 with fastp, clones called with MiXCR, in-frame beta chains kept. Each record represents a unique CDR3 protein, reported with the most common genes and DNA among its rows. A total of about 420,000 distinct CDR3 sequences appear in this sample, about a sixth of them only once. The ten largest make up 25% to 30% of the sample. The source is a boy under two years old who had a stem cell transplant for Wiskott-Aldrich syndrome, so the T cells may come from the graft donor. This specimen consisted of PBMCs, mostly from graft donor cells, obtained 360 days after TCRalphabeta/CD19-depleted stem cell transplant.

The CDR3 amino acid sequence is: CSVGESPGNTIYF. The sequence in DNA is TGCAGCGTTGGCGAATCCCCCGGAAACACCATATATTTT. The chain joins TRBV29-1 to TRBJ1-3; too little of a D gene remains to name it. Based on the germline V gene, the CDR1 and CDR2 sequences are SQVTM and ANQGSEA. At the junction V is shortened by 4 bases and J by 4 bases, with 11 bases in between. The CDR3 spans 13 residues, from the cysteine through the phenylalanine. Just CDR3 DNA is preserved here, 39 bases in frame from base 1.